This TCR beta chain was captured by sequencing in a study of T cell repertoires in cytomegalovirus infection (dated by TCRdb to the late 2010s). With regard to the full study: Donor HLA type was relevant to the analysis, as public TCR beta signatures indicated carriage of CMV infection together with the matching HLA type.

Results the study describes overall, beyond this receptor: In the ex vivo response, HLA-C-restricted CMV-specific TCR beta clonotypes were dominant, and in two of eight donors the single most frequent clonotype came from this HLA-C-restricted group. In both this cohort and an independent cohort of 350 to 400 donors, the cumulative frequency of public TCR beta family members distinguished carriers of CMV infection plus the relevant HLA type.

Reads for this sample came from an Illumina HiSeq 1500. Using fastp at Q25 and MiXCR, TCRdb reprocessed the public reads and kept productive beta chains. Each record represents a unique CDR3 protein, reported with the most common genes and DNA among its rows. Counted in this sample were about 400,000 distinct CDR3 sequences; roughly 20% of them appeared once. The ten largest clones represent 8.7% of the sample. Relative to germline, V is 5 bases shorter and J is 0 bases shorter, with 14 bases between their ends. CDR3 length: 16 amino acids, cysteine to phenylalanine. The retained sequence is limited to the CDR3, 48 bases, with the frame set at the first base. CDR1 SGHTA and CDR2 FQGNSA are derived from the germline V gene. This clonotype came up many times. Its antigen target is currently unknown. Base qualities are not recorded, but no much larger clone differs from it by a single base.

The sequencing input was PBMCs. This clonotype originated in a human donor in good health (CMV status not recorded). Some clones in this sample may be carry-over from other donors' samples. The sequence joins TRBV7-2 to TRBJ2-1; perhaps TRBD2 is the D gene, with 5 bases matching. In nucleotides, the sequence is TGTGCCAGCAGCCTCAGCGGATCGAGCTCCTACAATGAGCAGTTCTTC. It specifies CASSLSGSSSYNEQFF. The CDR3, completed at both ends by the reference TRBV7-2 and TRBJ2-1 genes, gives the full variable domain GAGVSQSPSNKVTEKGKDVELRCDPISGHTALYWYRQSLGQGLEFLIYFQGNSAPDKSGLPSDRFSAERTGGSVSTLTIQRTQQEDSAVYLCASSLSGSSSYNEQFFGPGTRLTVL.